Below, one TCR beta chain is given with its context. Other nucleotide sequences from this sample produce the same CDR3. Researchers divided each subset's genomic DNA evenly across several immunoSEQ plates. Measured with immunoSEQ multiplex PCR; TCRdb has only the in-frame clones, and not every one. Of some 1,900,000 clones listed, about 95% were seen once; the top ten hold approximately 1.2%. This entry belongs to a study of shared clonotypes between healthy human individuals. Naive CD8 cells, CD45RO-negative and positively selected for CCR7, excluded terminally differentiated effector memory CD45RA+ cells. This TCR came from a man younger than 35 in good health. Sequences were obtained from naive CD8+ T cells sorted from blood.

CDR3 loop: CASSQEASSYNEQFF. The DNA of the CDR3 is TGCGCCAGCAGCCAAGAAGCCTCCTCCTACAATGAGCAGTTCTTC. The chain is built from TRBV4-1 and TRBJ2-1; D call uncertain. The germline CDR1 and CDR2 sequences are MGHRA and YSYEKL. Trimming took 0 bases from V and 0 from J, leaving 6 bases between them. This CDR3 contains 15 residues.